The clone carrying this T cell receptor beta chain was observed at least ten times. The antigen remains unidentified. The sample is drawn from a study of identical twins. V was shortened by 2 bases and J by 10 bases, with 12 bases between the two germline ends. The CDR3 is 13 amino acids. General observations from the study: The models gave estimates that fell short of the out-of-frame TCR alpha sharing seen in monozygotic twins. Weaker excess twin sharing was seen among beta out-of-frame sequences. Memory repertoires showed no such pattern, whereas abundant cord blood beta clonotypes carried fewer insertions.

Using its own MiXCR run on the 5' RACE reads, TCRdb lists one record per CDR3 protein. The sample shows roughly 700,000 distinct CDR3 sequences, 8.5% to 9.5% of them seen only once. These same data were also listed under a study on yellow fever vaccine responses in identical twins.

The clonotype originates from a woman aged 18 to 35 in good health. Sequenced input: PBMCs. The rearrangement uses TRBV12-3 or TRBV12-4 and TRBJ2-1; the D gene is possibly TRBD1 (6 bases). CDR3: CASSLNRVEEQFF. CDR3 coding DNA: TGTGCCAGCAGTTTAAACAGGGTTGAGGAGCAGTTCTTC.